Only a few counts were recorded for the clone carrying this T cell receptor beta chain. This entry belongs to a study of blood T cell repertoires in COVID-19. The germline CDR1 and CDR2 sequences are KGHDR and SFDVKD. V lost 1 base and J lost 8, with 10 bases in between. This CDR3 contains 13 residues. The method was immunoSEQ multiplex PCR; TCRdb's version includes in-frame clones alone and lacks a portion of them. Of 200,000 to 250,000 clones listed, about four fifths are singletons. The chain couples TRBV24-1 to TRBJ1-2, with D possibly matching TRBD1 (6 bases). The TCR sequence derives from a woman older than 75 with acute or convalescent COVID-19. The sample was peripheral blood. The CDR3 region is CATSDFRRGGYTF. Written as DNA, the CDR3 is TGTGCCACCAGTGATTTCCGCAGGGGAGGCTACACCTTC.